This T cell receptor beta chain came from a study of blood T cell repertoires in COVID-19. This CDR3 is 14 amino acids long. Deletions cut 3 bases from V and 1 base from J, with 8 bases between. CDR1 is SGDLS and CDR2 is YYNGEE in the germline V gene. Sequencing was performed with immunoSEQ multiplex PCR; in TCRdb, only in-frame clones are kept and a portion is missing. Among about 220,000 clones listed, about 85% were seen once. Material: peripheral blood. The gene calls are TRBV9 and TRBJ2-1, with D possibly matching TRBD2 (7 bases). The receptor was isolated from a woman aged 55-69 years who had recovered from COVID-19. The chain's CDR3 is CASSEGGSYNEQFF. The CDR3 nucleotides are TGTGCCAGCAGCGAGGGGGGGTCCTACAATGAGCAGTTCTTC.